These T cell receptor beta chains were read from a single sample in a study of neurological immune-mediated disorders. TCRdb reanalysed the 5' RACE reads using MiXCR and keeps one entry per CDR3 protein. The repertoire holds some 47,000 distinct CDR3 sequences, about a fifth seen once, with approximately 4.3% in the top ten. Input material: PBMCs. The origin of the receptors is a man aged 60 to 69 with HTLV-1-associated myelopathy (HAM/TSP). CDR3s include the opening cysteine and the closing phenylalanine or tryptophan. The order of the fields is D gene, clone size, V gene, J gene, CDR3 DNA, CDR3 protein. D genes are given only for firm matches. Rows give clone size only sometimes, using once, few, many, or a class for an expanded clone.

d_call: .
clone_size: many
v_call: TRBV6-2/TRBV6-3
j_call: TRBJ2-7
cdr3_nt: TGTGCCAGCAGCCCTCGCCGGGGGGCAAGAACCTACGAGCAGTACTTC
cdr3_aa: CASSPRRGARTYEQYF

d_call: TRBD1
clone_size: many
v_call: TRBV2
j_call: TRBJ2-7
cdr3_nt: TGTGCCAGCACCATGGGACAGGGAGGGTCCTACGAGCAGTACTTC
cdr3_aa: CASTMGQGGSYEQYF

d_call: .
clone_size: .
v_call: TRBV7-6
j_call: TRBJ1-5
cdr3_nt: TGTGTCAGCAGTCCAGGGTTCCGTCAGCCCCAGCATTTT
cdr3_aa: CVSSPGFRQPQHF

d_call: .
clone_size: many
v_call: TRBV7-2
j_call: TRBJ2-7
cdr3_nt: TGTGCCAGCAGCTTAACCCACCTCTACGAGCAGTACTTC
cdr3_aa: CASSLTHLYEQYF

d_call: .
clone_size: many
v_call: TRBV28
j_call: TRBJ2-7
cdr3_nt: TGTGCCAGCAGTTTATCGGACGGAGGGTTCAGCGAGCAGTACTTC
cdr3_aa: CASSLSDGGFSEQYF

d_call: .
clone_size: many
v_call: TRBV7-9
j_call: TRBJ1-2
cdr3_nt: TGTGCCAGCAGCTTATACGGGGGTATCGGAGGCTACACCTTC
cdr3_aa: CASSLYGGIGGYTF

d_call: .
clone_size: many
v_call: TRBV4-1
j_call: TRBJ2-1
cdr3_nt: TGCGCCAGCAGCCAAGAATCGAGATATGAGCAGTTCTTC
cdr3_aa: CASSQESRYEQFF

d_call: .
clone_size: many
v_call: TRBV15
j_call: TRBJ2-3
cdr3_nt: TGTGCCACCAGCTACACGTCGGGGAATACGCAGTATTTT
cdr3_aa: CATSYTSGNTQYF

d_call: .
clone_size: .
v_call: TRBV2
j_call: TRBJ1-1
cdr3_nt: TGTGCCAGCAGTGTGGCCCAACGCCTTGAAGCTTTCTTT
cdr3_aa: CASSVAQRLEAFF

d_call: TRBD2
clone_size: .
v_call: TRBV2
j_call: TRBJ2-5
cdr3_nt: TGTGCCAGCAGAACTAGCGGGAGGACCCCAGGGGGAGAGACCCAGTACTTC
cdr3_aa: CASRTSGRTPGGETQYF

d_call: TRBD1
clone_size: .
v_call: TRBV6-1
j_call: TRBJ2-7
cdr3_nt: TGTGCCAGCAGTCCGCCGGACAGGGGTCCCTACGAGCAGTACTTC
cdr3_aa: CASSPPDRGPYEQYF

d_call: .
clone_size: many
v_call: TRBV2
j_call: TRBJ2-5
cdr3_nt: TGTGCCAGCAGTGAAGTGGTGGGAGTCCGAGAGACCCAGTACTTC
cdr3_aa: CASSEVVGVRETQYF

d_call: TRBD2
clone_size: many
v_call: TRBV6-6
j_call: TRBJ2-1
cdr3_nt: TGTGCCAGCAGTTACTCGACTAGCGGGACGCTCTACAATGAGCAGTTCTTC
cdr3_aa: CASSYSTSGTLYNEQFF

d_call: .
clone_size: many
v_call: TRBV20-1
j_call: TRBJ2-3
cdr3_nt: TGCAGTGCTAGAGATCGAGTAGCGAGCACAGATACGCAGTATTTT
cdr3_aa: CSARDRVASTDTQYF

d_call: TRBD1
clone_size: many
v_call: TRBV24-1
j_call: TRBJ2-5
cdr3_nt: TGTGCCACCAGTGACCCCGGGACAGGGCTCCAAGAGACCCAGTACTTC
cdr3_aa: CATSDPGTGLQETQYF

d_call: .
clone_size: many
v_call: TRBV5-1
j_call: TRBJ2-3
cdr3_nt: TGCGCCAGCAGCCTACAGGGTTACGATACGCAGTATTTT
cdr3_aa: CASSLQGYDTQYF